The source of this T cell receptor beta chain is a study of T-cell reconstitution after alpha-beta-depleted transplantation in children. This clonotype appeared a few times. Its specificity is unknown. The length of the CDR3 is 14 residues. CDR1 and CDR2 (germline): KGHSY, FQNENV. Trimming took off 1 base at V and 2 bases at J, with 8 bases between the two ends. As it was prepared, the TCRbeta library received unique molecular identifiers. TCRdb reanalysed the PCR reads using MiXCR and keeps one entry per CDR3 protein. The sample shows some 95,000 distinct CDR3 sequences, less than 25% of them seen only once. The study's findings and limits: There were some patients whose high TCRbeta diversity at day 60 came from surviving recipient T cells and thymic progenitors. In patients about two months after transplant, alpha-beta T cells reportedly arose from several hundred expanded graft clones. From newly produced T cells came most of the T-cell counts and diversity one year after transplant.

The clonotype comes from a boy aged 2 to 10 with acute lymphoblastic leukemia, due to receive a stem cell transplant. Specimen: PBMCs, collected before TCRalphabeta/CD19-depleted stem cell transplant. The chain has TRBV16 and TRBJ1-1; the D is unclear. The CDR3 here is CASSQFGLNTEAFF. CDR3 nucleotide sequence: TGTGCCAGCAGCCAATTCGGCCTAAACACTGAAGCTTTCTTT.